This TCR beta chain came from a study of TIL therapy for anti-PD-1-resistant metastatic lung cancer. Overall study context: Half of patients were current or former smokers. Median tumor mutation burden was about 1.5 mutations per megabase. Points from the study as a whole: After infusion, TIL clonotypes partly replaced peripheral T cells and declined over months.

The CDR3 consists of 15 residues. The J segment lost 6 bases and the V segment lost 4 bases, leaving 10 bases of the junction unmatched. The germline V gene encodes CDR1 GTSNPN and CDR2 SVGIG (reference sequence). Time point indicated: pre-treatment sample, taken before nivolumab and TIL therapy. This was the immunoSEQ v3 assay. The method was immunoSEQ multiplex PCR; TCRdb's version includes in-frame clones alone and lacks a portion of them. The table shows about 14,000 clones, with about 82% occurring only once. Worth noting for this clone: Its antigen is unknown.

This sequence was found in a person aged 25 to 85 with non-small cell lung cancer. The chain has TRBV30 and TRBJ1-5; 9 nucleotides match TRBD1. The sequencing here drew on blood, taken at baseline. CDR3 region: CAWTPGQGPSQPQHF. The CDR3 DNA follows: TGTGCCTGGACCCCGGGACAGGGTCCGAGTCAGCCCCAGCATTTT.